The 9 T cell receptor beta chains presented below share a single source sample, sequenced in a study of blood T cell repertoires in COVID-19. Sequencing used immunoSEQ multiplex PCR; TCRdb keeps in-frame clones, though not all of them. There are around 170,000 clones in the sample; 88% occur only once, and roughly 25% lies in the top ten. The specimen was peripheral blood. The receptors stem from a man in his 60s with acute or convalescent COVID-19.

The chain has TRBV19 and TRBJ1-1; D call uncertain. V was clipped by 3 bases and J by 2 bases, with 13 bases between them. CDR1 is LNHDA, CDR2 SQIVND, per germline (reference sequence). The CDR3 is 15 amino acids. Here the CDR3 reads CASSMQFGSNTEAFF. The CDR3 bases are TGTGCCAGTAGTATGCAGTTCGGGTCAAACACTGAAGCTTTCTTT.

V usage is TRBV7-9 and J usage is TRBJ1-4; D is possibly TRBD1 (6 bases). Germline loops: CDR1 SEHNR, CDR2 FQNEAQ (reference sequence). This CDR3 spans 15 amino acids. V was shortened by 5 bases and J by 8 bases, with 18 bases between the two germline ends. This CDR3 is CASSPKQGSSEKLFF. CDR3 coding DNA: TGTGCCAGCAGCCCGAAACAGGGATCGTCGGAAAAACTGTTTTTT.

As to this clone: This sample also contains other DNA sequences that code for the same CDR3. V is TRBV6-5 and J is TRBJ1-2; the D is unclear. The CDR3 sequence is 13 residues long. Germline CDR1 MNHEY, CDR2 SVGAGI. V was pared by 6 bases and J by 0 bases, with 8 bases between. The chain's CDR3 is CASRQAPNYGYTF. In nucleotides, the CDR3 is TGTGCCAGCAGGCAGGCTCCTAACTATGGCTACACCTTC.

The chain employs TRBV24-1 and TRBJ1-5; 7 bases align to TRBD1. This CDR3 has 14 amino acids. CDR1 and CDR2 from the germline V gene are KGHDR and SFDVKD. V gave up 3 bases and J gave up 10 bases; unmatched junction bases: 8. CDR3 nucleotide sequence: TGTGCCACCAGTGATCGGGGACAGCAGATCCCCCAGCATTTT. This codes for CATSDRGQQIPQHF.

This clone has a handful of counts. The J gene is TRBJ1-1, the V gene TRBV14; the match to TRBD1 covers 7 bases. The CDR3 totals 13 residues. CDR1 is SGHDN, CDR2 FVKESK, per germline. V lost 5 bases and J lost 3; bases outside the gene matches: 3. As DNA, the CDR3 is TGTGCCAGCAGCTCAGACAGGGACACTGAAGCTTTCTTT. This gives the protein CASSSDRDTEAFF. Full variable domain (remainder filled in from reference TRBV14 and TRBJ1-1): EAGVTQFPSHSVIEKGQTVTLRCDPISGHDNLYWYRRVMGKEIKFLLHFVKESKQDESGMPNNRFLAERTGGTYSTLKVQPAELEDSGVYFCASSSDRDTEAFFGQGTRLTVV.

CDR3 sequence reads: CASSEVAGELFF. Written as DNA, the CDR3 is TGTGCCAGCAGCGAGGTAGCCGGGGAGCTGTTTTTT. The J gene is TRBJ2-2, the V gene TRBV5-6, with no clear D. CDR1 is SGHDT and CDR2 is YYEEEE in the germline V gene. Trimming left V 4 bases short and J 6 bases short, with 7 bases between. The CDR3 spans 12 residues.

CDR3 in DNA: TGTGCCAGTAGTGACGAGACAGGGATGGAGACCCAGTACTTC. As protein: CASSDETGMETQYF. V usage is TRBV19 and J usage is TRBJ2-5, with 7 nucleotides matching TRBD1. Per the germline V gene, CDR1 is LNHDA and CDR2 is SQIVND (reference sequence). After removal of 5 bases from V and 5 bases from J, the junction contained 8 bases not matched to a gene. This CDR3 is built from 14 residues.

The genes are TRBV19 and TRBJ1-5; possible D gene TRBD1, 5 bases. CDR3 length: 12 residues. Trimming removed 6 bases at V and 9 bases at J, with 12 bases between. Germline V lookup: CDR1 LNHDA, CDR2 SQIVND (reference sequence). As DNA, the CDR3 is TGTGCCAGTAGGCAAGGGGTGATGCCCCAGCATTTT. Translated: CASRQGVMPQHF.

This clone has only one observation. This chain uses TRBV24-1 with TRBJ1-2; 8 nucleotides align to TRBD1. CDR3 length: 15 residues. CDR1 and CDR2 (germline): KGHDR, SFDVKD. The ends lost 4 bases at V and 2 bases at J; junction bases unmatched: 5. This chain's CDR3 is CATSDSGTGNYGYTF. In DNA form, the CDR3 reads TGTGCCACCAGTGACTCCGGGACAGGAAACTATGGCTACACCTTC.